One T cell receptor beta chain is described in this entry. This sample was included in a study of blood T cell repertoires in COVID-19. Across the whole study: T cells, B-cell-depleted T cells, or PBMCs supplied cDNA or gDNA.

Method: immunoSEQ multiplex PCR; TCRdb's copy keeps in-frame clones and lacks some. The sample contains around 260,000 clones, 80% to 90% of which appear only once. The CDR3 extends over 14 amino acids. CDR1 and CDR2 (germline): MDHEN, SYDVKM. Losses at the gene ends were 6 bases for V and 6 bases for J; bases not matched to a gene: 3. The source of this sequence is a woman under 40 who had recovered from COVID-19. This sequence joins TRBV28 and TRBJ1-6; TRBD1 aligns across 9 bases. The specimen was PBMCs or T cells enriched from blood (not recorded which). Here the CDR3 DNA reads TGTGCCAGCAGACTGGACAGGGGTAATTCACCCCTCCACTTT. It codes for CASRLDRGNSPLHF.